This T cell receptor beta chain originates from a study of blood T cells in healthy people across ages. The CDR3 length is 14 residues. V lost 3 bases to trimming and J lost 4 bases, with 12 bases between them. A sample-barcoded 5' primer and a J-beta primer mix were used in a second PCR of roughly 7 to 11 cycles. Carrying 12 random nucleotides, a template-switch adaptor labeled each individual cDNA molecule. TCRdb redid the calling of the 5' RACE reads with MiXCR, one entry per CDR3 protein. The sample lists 850,000 to 1,000,000 distinct CDR3 sequences; just over 50% were seen once. Sequenced input: blood. J is TRBJ2-5 and V is TRBV12-3 or TRBV12-4; no firm D call. This TCR came from an older woman in good health. CDR3 bases: TGTGCCAGCAGTTTGCAGCAGGCAGGAGAGACCCAGTACTTC. This encodes CASSLQQAGETQYF.